Shown below are 2 T cell receptor beta chains from a single sample sequenced in a study of CD8 T cells in ankylosing spondylitis. One entry per CDR3 protein results from TCRdb running MiXCR on the 5' RACE reads. The data show around 250,000 distinct CDR3 sequences, 32% seen once. The sample consisted of blood, either unsorted or a sorted T cell fraction (not recorded which). Source of these receptors: a male donor with ankylosing spondylitis or in good health (not recorded which).

This clonotype came up a few times. The chain uses TRBV6-1 and TRBJ2-3; maybe TRBD1 (6 bases). Trimming pared 9 bases from V and 2 bases from J, leaving 12 bases between. CDR3 length equals 13 residues. Germline V lookup: CDR1 MNHNS, CDR2 SASEGT. The DNA for the CDR3 is TGTGCCAGTCAGGGGTATTACACAGATACGCAGTATTTT. Protein product: CASQGYYTDTQYF.

This clonotype came up a few times. The chain recombines TRBV7-9 with TRBJ2-3; 12 nucleotides align to TRBD2. V lost 6 bases and J lost 6; bases outside the gene matches: 7. The CDR3 length is 15 residues. Germline lookup yields CDR1 SEHNR and CDR2 FQNEAQ (reference sequence). CDR3 residues: CASRKASGGADTQYF. CDR3 DNA sequence: TGTGCCAGCAGAAAAGCTAGCGGGGGGGCGGATACGCAGTATTTT.